The clone carrying this TCR beta chain is a singleton in its sample. Its antigen is currently unknown. In TCRdb, the 5' RACE reads were re-called with MiXCR into one record per CDR3 protein. The repertoire holds 400,000 to 500,000 distinct CDR3 sequences, with 24% as singletons. Trimming took 0 bases from V and 10 from J, leaving 11 bases between them. Looked up from germline, CDR1 is SGHNT and CDR2 is YYREEE (reference sequence). CDR3 length: 12 residues. This sample stems from a study of T-cell memory formation after mild COVID-19. Findings and limits, study-wide: CD4/CD8 balance characterized clones contracting day 15 to 85, and CD4+ skew characterized later expanders. In pre-infection memory, a portion of responding clones appeared, which suggested that cross-reactive memory joined.

The V call is TRBV5-4, the J call TRBJ2-7; D is unresolved. The receptor comes from an adult woman who had mild COVID-19 (a few samples of this study predate the infection). Cell type and time point are not known. What was sequenced was PBMCs or a T cell subset sorted from them (not recorded which). CDR3 residues: CASSLADQSQYF. Here the CDR3 DNA reads TGTGCCAGCAGCTTGGCGGACCAAAGCCAGTACTTC.